This T cell receptor beta chain came from a study of T cell responses to AZD1222 COVID-19 vaccine. Between the trimmed V and J ends, which lost 6 bases and 6 bases, there was a span of 14 bases. Germline CDR1 is KGHSH and CDR2 is LQKENI. The CDR3 extends over 14 amino acids. Assay used: immunoSEQ multiplex PCR; TCRdb lists only in-frame clones, some missing. The table includes about 200,000 clones, around 88% detected once. This sample comprised peripheral blood, obtained on day 0 of AZD1222 vaccination. This clonotype originated in an adult in good health. This chain links TRBV18 with TRBJ2-2; a possible D gene is TRBD2 (5 bases). CDR3 coding DNA: TGTGCCAGCTCCCGGGAAGTTCGGTCCGGGGAGCTGTTTTTT. It codes for CASSREVRSGELFF.